The subject of this entry is one T cell receptor beta chain. The data originate from a study of blood T cell repertoires in COVID-19. Sequencing used immunoSEQ multiplex PCR; TCRdb keeps in-frame clones, though not all of them. The profile shows fewer than 150,000 clones, around 80% of them singletons. V was clipped by 0 bases and J by 7 bases, with 9 bases between them. Germline V gives CDR1 MGHRA, CDR2 YSYEKL. This CDR3 spans 13 amino acids. Sequenced material: peripheral blood. The gene calls are TRBV4-1 and TRBJ1-2; TRBD1 might be the D (5 bases). The receptor was isolated from a man aged 55-75 years who had recovered from COVID-19. The CDR3 reads CASSQEWGGGYTF. The DNA for the CDR3 is TGCGCCAGCAGCCAAGAGTGGGGCGGTGGCTACACCTTC.